What follows are 27 T cell receptor beta chains derived from one specimen sequenced in a study of beta chain features in type 1 diabetes. cDNA synthesis used the whole RNA isolate, giving expressed TCRB sequences. Using immunoSEQ multiplex PCR, the repertoire was profiled, and TCRdb retains in-frame clones only, with some absent. This sample has under 300,000 clones, with roughly 8% found just once. The sequenced sample consisted of central memory CD4+ T cells from blood. These receptors were obtained from a woman younger than 35 in good health.

The chain has TRBV9 and TRBJ1-2; D is undetermined. This CDR3 has 16 amino acids. The germline V gene encodes CDR1 SGDLS and CDR2 YYNGEE. V was trimmed by 4 bases and J by 2 bases, leaving 18 bases between them. CDR3 DNA: TGTGCCAGCAGCCCTTCCGCGGGCCTTGCCAACTATGGCTACACCTTC. This codes for CASSPSAGLANYGYTF.

This clone was detected only a few times. The chain joins TRBV7-9 to TRBJ1-1; possible D gene TRBD1, 5 bases. The CDR3 contains 12 residues. The germline CDR1 and CDR2 sequences are SEHNR and FQNEAQ (reference sequence). V was trimmed by 5 bases and J by 10 bases, leaving 14 bases between them. This CDR3 reads CASSERGGRAFF. In DNA form, the CDR3 reads TGTGCCAGCAGCGAAAGGGGAGGGAGAGCTTTCTTT.

This clone came up many times. The gene calls are TRBV28 and TRBJ2-3; D is undetermined. The germline V gene encodes CDR1 MDHEN and CDR2 SYDVKM. Trimming took off 7 bases at V and 1 base at J, with 6 bases between the two ends. The CDR3 extends over 12 amino acids. Here the CDR3 DNA reads TGTGCCAGCACCTCTCGCACAGATACGCAGTATTTT. Its protein is CASTSRTDTQYF.

This clone was counted between two and nine times. The rearrangement uses TRBV29-1 and TRBJ2-4; no definite D call. The V gene's germline CDR1 is SQVTM and CDR2 ANQGSEA. V was pared by 6 bases and J by 8 bases, with 11 bases between. The CDR3 runs 11 residues. CDR3 DNA: TGCAGCGTGAGACTTAATGACATTCAGTACTTC. It encodes CSVRLNDIQYF.

This clone has only a few counts. The rearrangement links TRBV4-1 to TRBJ1-2; no clear D. Trimming left V 4 bases short and J 0 bases short, with 18 bases between. Germline V gives CDR1 MGHRA, CDR2 YSYEKL. This CDR3 comprises 17 residues. The CDR3 DNA follows: TGCGCCAGCAGCCTCGAGGAGCTCTTTTTAGCTAACTATGGCTACACCTTC. It yields the protein CASSLEELFLANYGYTF.

J is TRBJ2-5 and V is TRBV7-8; D might be TRBD1 (6 bases). Looked up from germline, CDR1 is SGHVS and CDR2 is FQNEAQ. With 5 bases removed from V and 5 bases from J, the gap between germline ends came to 9 bases. The CDR3 length is 12 residues. The DNA of the CDR3 is TGTGCCAGCAGCCTTAGGGGGGAGACCCAGTACTTC. It specifies CASSLRGETQYF.

The table lists this clone with a few counts. The gene calls are TRBV4-1 and TRBJ2-5; a weak D match, TRBD1 (5 bases). Trimming stripped 6 bases from V and 9 bases from J, with 20 bases between. This CDR3 comprises 14 residues. Germline V lookup: CDR1 MGHRA, CDR2 YSYEKL. CDR3 nucleotide sequence: TGCGCCAGCAGATCGTTGGCAGGAAAGGGGCCCCAGTACTTC. Amino acids: CASRSLAGKGPQYF.

This clone was counted between two and nine times. The chain combines TRBV5-1 with TRBJ2-1; D uncertain. Germline V gene sequence: CDR1 SGHRS, CDR2 YFSETQ. This CDR3 is built from 11 residues. V shed 0 bases and J shed 8 bases, with 3 bases lying between them. Written as DNA, the CDR3 is TGCGCCAGCAGCTTGGAATATGAGCAGTTCTTC. Protein: CASSLEYEQFF. The variable domain in full, completed from reference TRBV5-1 and TRBJ2-1, reads KAGVTQTPRYLIKTRGQQVTLSCSPISGHRSVSWYQQTPGQGLQFLFEYFSETQRNKGNFPGRFSGRQFSNSRSEMNVSTLELGDSALYLCASSLEYEQFFGPGTRLTVL.

This clone was seen many times. V usage is TRBV7-9 and J usage is TRBJ2-7, with D perhaps matching TRBD1 or TRBD2 (5 bases each). V lost 5 bases and J lost 1, with 9 bases in between. The CDR3 consists of 13 residues. Germline V lookup: CDR1 SEHNR, CDR2 FQNEAQ (reference sequence). CDR3 sequence reads: CASSRDGSYEQYF. The CDR3 DNA sequence: TGTGCCAGCAGCCGGGACGGATCCTACGAGCAGTACTTC.

The V call is TRBV4-3, the J call TRBJ2-5; TRBD2 agrees at 11 bases. The length of the CDR3 is 17 residues. V was clipped by 2 bases and J by 3 bases; unmatched bases: 8. The germline CDR1 and CDR2 sequences are LGHNA and YSLEER. The CDR3 protein is CASSQPQLAGEKETQYF. CDR3 nucleotides: TGCGCCAGCAGCCAACCCCAACTAGCGGGGGAGAAAGAGACCCAGTACTTC.

This rearrangement joins TRBV11-2 to TRBJ2-3, with 8 bases fitting TRBD2. Trimming removed 5 bases from V and 5 bases from J; junction bases left unmatched: 15. This CDR3 has 17 amino acids. Looked up from germline, CDR1 is SGHAT and CDR2 is FQNNGV. CDR3 residues: CASSPGASGSSVDTQYF. The CDR3 region has the DNA TGTGCCAGCAGCCCCGGGGCAAGCGGGAGTTCTGTAGATACGCAGTATTTT.

This clone was detected a few times. The chain combines TRBV10-3 with TRBJ2-7; a weak D match, TRBD1 (5 bases). Trimming stripped 0 bases from V and 4 bases from J, with 13 bases between. Germline-derived CDR1 and CDR2 are ENHRY and SYGVKD. The CDR3 is 15 residues long. In DNA, the CDR3 is TGTGCCATCAGTGAGTCGATGACAGCCTCTTACGAGCAGTACGTC. It encodes CAISESMTASYEQYV.

A few counts support this clone. The chain employs TRBV28 and TRBJ2-2, with D perhaps given as TRBD1 or TRBD2 (5 bases each). The CDR3 spans 15 residues. Germline V lookup: CDR1 MDHEN, CDR2 SYDVKM. The germline V and J ends were trimmed by 3 bases and 4 bases, with 12 bases remaining between them. This CDR3 reads CASSLRGLTTGELFF. CDR3 bases: TGTGCCAGCAGTTTGAGGGGATTGACCACCGGGGAGCTGTTTTTT.

This clone was counted between two and nine times. Given a much more abundant clone one base away, this may be a read error. This sequence joins TRBV5-6 and TRBJ2-5; no definite D call. Trimming removed 4 bases at V and 1 base at J, with 2 bases between. Germline assignment: CDR1 SGHDT and CDR2 YYEEEE. The CDR3 spans 11 residues. CDR3 in amino acids: CASSTQETQYF. The CDR3 bases are TGTGCCAGCAGCACCCAAGAGACCCAGTACTTC.

The chain has TRBV5-1 and TRBJ2-7; 13 nucleotides match TRBD2. Germline V lookup: CDR1 SGHRS, CDR2 YFSETQ. After removal of 4 bases from V and 8 bases from J, the junction contained 3 bases not matched to a gene. There are 13 residues in the CDR3. Written as DNA, the CDR3 is TGCGCCAGCAGCCCGGGGACTAGCGGGAAGCAGTACTTC. It is translated as CASSPGTSGKQYF.

This clone showed up many times. The rearrangement joins TRBV5-6 to TRBJ1-6; D possibly corresponds to TRBD1 (5 bases). CDR3 length equals 14 residues. Germline V gives CDR1 SGHDT, CDR2 YYEEEE. Deletions cut 3 bases from V and 10 bases from J, with 14 bases between. The CDR3, as DNA: TGTGCCAGCAGCTCCCCACAGGTCGAGTCACCCCTCCACTTT. This codes for CASSSPQVESPLHF.

A few counts support this clone. J is TRBJ2-1 and V is TRBV19; TRBD2 matches 9 bases. Unmatched junction bases numbered 2, after V lost 5 bases and J lost 0 bases. This CDR3 is built from 15 residues. CDR1 is LNHDA and CDR2 is SQIVND in the germline V gene (reference sequence). CDR3 protein: CASSDSGSSYNEQFF. The CDR3 nucleotides are TGTGCCAGTAGTGATAGCGGGAGCTCCTACAATGAGCAGTTCTTC.

This clone was seen many times. J is TRBJ2-1 and V is TRBV10-3; the D gene is possibly TRBD1 (6 bases). CDR1 and CDR2 (germline): ENHRY, SYGVKD. V lost 2 bases and J lost 5, with 13 bases in between. This CDR3 has 15 amino acids. CDR3 nucleotide sequence: TGTGCCATCAGTGAGAGGACAGCAAGAGACAATGAGCAGTTCTTC. Its protein product is CAISERTARDNEQFF.

This chain uses TRBV11-2 with TRBJ1-1; 8 nucleotides line up with TRBD1. The germline V gene encodes CDR1 SGHAT and CDR2 FQNNGV. The CDR3 is made up of 13 amino acids. V was clipped by 4 bases and J by 4 bases; unmatched bases: 2. The CDR3 coding sequence is TGTGCCAGCAGCTCCGACAGGGGCACTGAAGCTTTCTTT. Encoded protein: CASSSDRGTEAFF.

This clone appeared a few times. The chain recombines TRBV7-8 with TRBJ2-2; no reliable D call. The germline V gene has CDR1 SGHVS and CDR2 FQNEAQ. With 3 bases removed from V and 8 bases from J, the gap between germline ends came to 10 bases. The CDR3 is made up of 13 amino acids. In nucleotides, the CDR3 is TGTGCCAGCAGCTTTTTTATTATGGGGGAGCTGTTTTTT. Its translation is CASSFFIMGELFF.

V is TRBV10-2 and J is TRBJ2-2, with 7 bases lining up with TRBD2. The V and J ends lost 6 bases and 4 bases, in that order; junction bases with no gene match: 8. Per germline, CDR1 WSHSY and CDR2 SAAADI. The CDR3 has 15 residues. The DNA for the CDR3 is TGCGCCAGCAGGGCTACTGGCGGGGGCACCGGGGAGCTGTTTTTT. Translating gives CASRATGGGTGELFF.

The chain employs TRBV7-9 and TRBJ1-4, with 7 positions matching TRBD1. There are 13 residues in the CDR3. The germline V gene has CDR1 SEHNR and CDR2 FQNEAQ (reference sequence). V dropped 5 bases and J dropped 8; count of bases not matched to a gene: 5. In nucleotides, the CDR3 is TGTGCCAGCAGCCCTGACAGGGCCGAAAAACTGTTTTTT. Protein product: CASSPDRAEKLFF.

This clone was detected a few times. The sample has other DNA sequences that encode this CDR3 too. The chain has TRBV9 and TRBJ2-3; D may be TRBD2 (6 bases). Germline V CDR1 and CDR2: SGDLS, YYNGEE. Trimming shortened V by 2 bases and J by 2 bases, and 9 bases separated the two germline ends. There are 14 residues in the CDR3. CDR3 sequence reads: CASSVRGDTDTQYF. CDR3 nucleotide sequence: TGTGCCAGCAGCGTTCGCGGGGACACAGATACGCAGTATTTT. Supplemented by reference TRBV9 and TRBJ2-3, the full variable domain reads DSGVTQTPKHLITATGQRVTLRCSPRSGDLSVYWYQQSLDQGLQFLIQYYNGEERAKGNILERFSAQQFPDLHSELNLSSLELGDSALYFCASSVRGDTDTQYFGPGTRLTVL.

The chain recombines TRBV4-2 with TRBJ2-5; 7 bases line up with TRBD2. Germline V gene data show CDR1 as LGHNA and CDR2 as YNFKEQ. Trimming removed 11 bases from V and 3 bases from J; junction bases left unmatched: 12. CDR3 length: 14 amino acids. This chain's CDR3 is CAAGASGRKETQYF. CDR3 DNA: TGTGCCGCGGGCGCTAGCGGACGTAAAGAGACCCAGTACTTC.

Only a few counts were recorded for this clone. The chain combines TRBV6-1 with TRBJ2-3, with TRBD2 as a possible D gene (6 bases). The CDR3 length is 14 residues. The V end was cut by 6 bases, the J end by 4 bases, with 14 bases between. Germline lookup yields CDR1 MNHNS and CDR2 SASEGT. CDR3 sequence: CASRGGLYADTQYF. The CDR3 coding sequence is TGTGCCAGCAGGGGGGGACTTTATGCAGATACGCAGTATTTT.

The sample holds a few counts of this clone. CDR3 region: CASSLGGVGEKLFF. The DNA of the CDR3 is TGCGCCAGCAGCCTCGGAGGGGTCGGGGAAAAACTGTTTTTT. The chain carries TRBV4-3 and TRBJ1-4, with TRBD1 as a possible D gene (5 bases). The CDR3 contains 14 residues. Between the trimmed V and J ends, which lost 4 bases and 8 bases, there was a span of 14 bases. The V gene's germline CDR1 is LGHNA and CDR2 YSLEER.

Regarding this clone: The junction differs from germline at one of its ends, possibly a read error. The chain is built from TRBV5-4 and TRBJ1-5; 9 bases agree with TRBD1. The CDR3 runs 16 residues. Germline CDR1 is SGHNT and CDR2 is YYREEE (reference sequence). As DNA, the CDR3 is TGCGCCAGCAGCCAAGTATGGACAGGGGGCAATCAGCCCCAGCATTTT. Amino acids: CASSQVWTGGNQPQHF.